This entry lists 20 T cell receptor beta chains sequenced from one sample in a study of CD8 T cells in Susac syndrome. The authors reverse transcribed roughly 0.5 to 1 ug RNA with random hexamers. TCRdb re-called the immunoSEQ multiplex PCR reads through MiXCR, storing one row per CDR3 protein. This sample carries under 200,000 distinct CDR3 sequences, approximately 94% of them seen once, and the ten largest clones take approximately 0.11%. The sample taken for sequencing was CD4+ T cells from PBMCs. Source of these receptors: a human donor with Susac syndrome.

This chain connects TRBV2 to TRBJ1-4; no clear D. The CDR3 extends over 13 amino acids. The V gene lost 4 bases and the J gene lost 8 bases, with 11 bases spanning the gap. CDR1 is SNHLY and CDR2 is FYNNEI in the germline V gene. CDR3: CASSVPYSEKLFF. The CDR3, as DNA: TGTGCCAGCAGTGTCCCTTACTCAGAAAAACTGTTTTTT.

The table lists this clonotype with a few counts. V usage is TRBV19 and J usage is TRBJ2-5; D is possibly TRBD1 or TRBD2 (5 bases each). The length of the CDR3 is 16 residues. Deletions cut 5 bases from V and 5 bases from J, with 21 bases between. The germline gives CDR1 LNHDA, CDR2 SQIVND (reference sequence). CDR3 nucleotides: TGTGCCAGTAGTCCAGCCCCGGGGCCCGACTATGAGACCCAGTACTTC. It encodes CASSPAPGPDYETQYF.

The V call is TRBV5-1, the J call TRBJ2-5, with 7 bases that match TRBD1. CDR3 length: 15 amino acids. V trimming: 4 bases; J trimming: 5 bases; junction bases outside the gene matches: 11. Germline-derived CDR1 and CDR2 are SGHRS and YFSETQ. The CDR3 region is CASSTSTGTRETQYF. The CDR3 DNA sequence: TGCGCCAGCAGCACCTCGACAGGGACAAGGGAGACCCAGTACTTC.

The chain has TRBV3-1 and TRBJ2-1; the match to TRBD2 covers 11 bases. Per the germline V gene, CDR1 is LGHDT and CDR2 is YNNKEL (reference sequence). Unmatched junction bases numbered 0, after V lost 2 bases and J lost 6 bases. The CDR3 runs 14 residues. CDR3: CASSQTSGGNEQFF. The CDR3 DNA sequence: TGTGCCAGCAGCCAAACTAGCGGGGGCAATGAGCAGTTCTTC.

V gene TRBV24-1 combines with J gene TRBJ2-1; D gene uncertain. This CDR3 is 16 amino acids long. The V gene lost 4 bases and the J gene lost 0 bases, with 12 bases spanning the gap. Germline lookup yields CDR1 KGHDR and CDR2 SFDVKD. CDR3 nucleotides: TGTGCCACCAGTGACGCGCGACTGGGCTCCTACAATGAGCAGTTCTTC. Translation gives CATSDARLGSYNEQFF.

The chain joins TRBV10-3 to TRBJ2-3, with D perhaps TRBD1 (5 bases). From germline, CDR1 is ENHRY and CDR2 SYGVKD. Trimming stripped 2 bases from V and 4 bases from J, with 7 bases between. The length of the CDR3 is 13 residues. As DNA, the CDR3 is TGTGCCATCAGTGAGGGCAGGGCAGATACGCAGTATTTT. Residues: CAISEGRADTQYF.

The chain uses TRBV20-1 and TRBJ1-6, with D tentatively TRBD1 (6 bases). This CDR3 comprises 13 residues. Per the germline V gene, CDR1 is DFQATT and CDR2 is SNEGSKA (reference sequence). The V end lost 4 bases, the J end lost 7 bases, and 11 bases lay between the germline ends. The CDR3 DNA sequence: TGCAGTGCTACTAAACAGGGAAATTCACCCCTCCACTTT. It is translated as CSATKQGNSPLHF.

A single count supports this clonotype. The V call is TRBV19, the J call TRBJ1-4; 8 bases fit TRBD1. V gave up 5 bases and J gave up 7 bases; unmatched junction bases: 9. CDR3 length: 15 residues. Looked up from germline, CDR1 is LNHDA and CDR2 is SQIVND (reference sequence). As DNA, the CDR3 is TGTGCCAGTAGTCCGAGGACAGGGCACGGTGAAAAACTGTTTTTT. This sequence encodes CASSPRTGHGEKLFF.

The chain combines TRBV20-1 with TRBJ2-1; no firm D call. The ends were cut back, 8 bases at V and 5 bases at J, with 16 bases in the middle. Germline V gives CDR1 DFQATT, CDR2 SNEGSKA (reference sequence). The CDR3 contains 13 residues. This chain's CDR3 is CSWYRAADNEQFF. For the CDR3, the DNA is TGCAGTTGGTACCGAGCAGCAGACAATGAGCAGTTCTTC.

This rearrangement joins TRBV29-1 to TRBJ2-1; TRBD2 matches at 15 bases. CDR1 is SQVTM, CDR2 ANQGSEA, per germline. The V and J ends lost 5 bases and 7 bases, in that order; junction bases with no gene match: 6. The CDR3 covers 15 residues. The CDR3 DNA is TGCAGCGTTCAAACCGGGACTAGCGGGGGGAATGAGCAGTTCTTC. It is translated as CSVQTGTSGGNEQFF.

The genes are TRBV4-3 and TRBJ1-1; the D is unclear. The V end was cut by 1 base, the J end by 8 bases, with 8 bases between. The germline gives CDR1 LGHNA, CDR2 YSLEER. The CDR3 covers 12 residues. CDR3 DNA: TGCGCCAGCAGCCAAGGAACGGGGGAAGCTTTCTTT. Protein: CASSQGTGEAFF.

The rearrangement joins TRBV20-1 to TRBJ2-7; D remains unclear. This CDR3 is built from 15 residues. CDR1 DFQATT and CDR2 SNEGSKA come from the germline V gene (reference sequence). Trimming took off 2 bases at V and 1 base at J, with 15 bases between the two ends. CDR3 protein: CSARNSAAYSYEQYF. CDR3 DNA: TGCAGTGCTAGAAATTCGGCAGCGTATTCCTACGAGCAGTACTTC.

This chain uses TRBV29-1 with TRBJ1-5; unclear D gene. The V end was cut by 6 bases, the J end by 3 bases, with 21 bases between. This CDR3 spans 16 amino acids. CDR1 and CDR2 from the germline V gene are SQVTM and ANQGSEA. CDR3 amino acids: CSVASALGPSNQPQHF. DNA of the CDR3: TGCAGCGTCGCTAGCGCCCTCGGACCGTCCAATCAGCCCCAGCATTTT. The full variable domain, its missing parts supplied by reference TRBV29-1 and TRBJ1-5, is SAVISQKPSRDICQRGTSLTIQCQVDSQVTMMFWYRQQPGQSLTLIATANQGSEATYESGFVIDKFPISRPNLTFSTLTVSNMSPEDSSIYLCSVASALGPSNQPQHFGDGTRLSIL.

The rearrangement uses TRBV5-6 and TRBJ2-1; 9 bases line up with TRBD1. The CDR3 loop spans 15 amino acids. Per germline, CDR1 SGHDT and CDR2 YYEEEE. Losses at the gene ends were 3 bases for V and 5 bases for J; bases not matched to a gene: 6. CDR3 DNA: TGTGCCAGCAGCTCCCCGGGACAGGGAAACAATGAGCAGTTCTTC. Encoded protein: CASSSPGQGNNEQFF.

The chain combines TRBV29-1 with TRBJ2-7, with TRBD1 matching over 7 bases. In germline, CDR1 is SQVTM, CDR2 ANQGSEA. CDR3 size: 11 residues. V dropped 5 bases and J dropped 6; count of bases not matched to a gene: 4. CDR3 in amino acids: CSVTAGGEQYF. CDR3 DNA sequence: TGCAGCGTTACCGCAGGGGGCGAGCAGTACTTC.

The J gene is TRBJ1-5, the V gene TRBV6-1; D perhaps matches TRBD1 (6 bases). The V and J ends lost 5 bases and 3 bases respectively, with 17 bases between them. This CDR3 has 16 residues. Germline CDR1 reads MNHNS; CDR2 reads SASEGT. In DNA form, the CDR3 reads TGTGCCAGCAGTATTAAATTCAGGGGATTCAATCAGCCCCAGCATTTT. This gives the protein CASSIKFRGFNQPQHF.

The rearrangement links TRBV5-1 to TRBJ2-7; 9 nucleotides match TRBD1. Germline trimming cut 3 bases from V and 0 bases from J; bases unmatched to any gene: 7. The CDR3 has 16 amino acids. Germline assignment: CDR1 SGHRS and CDR2 YFSETQ. CDR3 sequence reads: CASSSAGTGHSYEQYF. The CDR3, as DNA: TGCGCCAGCAGCTCGGCCGGGACAGGGCACTCCTACGAGCAGTACTTC. Full variable domain (remainder filled in from reference TRBV5-1 and TRBJ2-7): KAGVTQTPRYLIKTRGQQVTLSCSPISGHRSVSWYQQTPGQGLQFLFEYFSETQRNKGNFPGRFSGRQFSNSRSEMNVSTLELGDSALYLCASSSAGTGHSYEQYFGPGTRLTVT.

J is TRBJ2-1 and V is TRBV3-1; D is possibly TRBD2 (6 bases). Trimming removed 6 bases at V and 9 bases at J, with 18 bases between. Germline values: CDR1 LGHDT, CDR2 YNNKEL (reference sequence). This CDR3 comprises 14 residues. The CDR3: CASSFPGLAGEQFF. As DNA, the CDR3 is TGTGCCAGCAGTTTCCCGGGACTCGCTGGTGAGCAGTTCTTC.

The V gene is TRBV6-2 or TRBV6-3, the J gene TRBJ1-5, with no clear D. Germline V gives CDR1 MNHEY, CDR2 SVGEGT. CDR3 length equals 15 residues. Between the trimmed V and J ends, which lost 2 bases and 2 bases, there was a span of 10 bases. CDR3 protein: CASSYPPGGNQPQHF. The CDR3 nucleotides are TGTGCCAGCAGTTACCCCCCGGGTGGCAATCAGCCCCAGCATTTT.

The chain is built from TRBV29-1 and TRBJ1-5; the D gene is possibly TRBD1 (5 bases). The CDR3 is 13 residues long. The V end was cut by 3 bases, the J end by 4 bases, with 10 bases between. Germline CDR1 and CDR2: SQVTM and ANQGSEA. The CDR3 reads CSVDPGGNQPQHF. The CDR3 nucleotides read TGCAGCGTTGATCCGGGGGGAAATCAGCCCCAGCATTTT.